This TCR beta chain is from a study of identical twins. After removal of 8 bases from V and 3 bases from J, the junction contained 15 bases not matched to a gene. Germline V CDR1 and CDR2: MGHDK, SYGVNS. There are 16 residues in the CDR3. TCRdb ran MiXCR on the 5' RACE reads and lists one entry per CDR3 protein. The table lists approximately 700,000 distinct CDR3 sequences, about 20% of them singletons. These sequences were also reported in another study, on T cells expressing NK-cell markers. That source reports: Of eight sequenced donors, seven were HCMV-seropositive and one HCMV-seronegative.

This receptor was identified in a woman under 30 in good health. This sequence joins TRBV25-1 and TRBJ2-7; TRBD2 aligns across 8 bases. The material sequenced was PBMCs. CDR3: CASRPGRGAFSYEQYF. The CDR3 nucleotides read TGTGCCAGCCGACCGGGGCGGGGGGCCTTCAGCTACGAGCAGTACTTC.